These 9 T cell receptor beta chains originate from one sample sequenced in a study of tumor and adjacent non-tumor tissue in lung cancer. The library came from three nested PCR rounds adapted from ARM-PCR protocols. One entry per CDR3 protein, called by TCRdb with MiXCR from the multiplex PCR reads. The table records more than 60,000 distinct CDR3 sequences, more than 60% of them present only once. RNA was extracted from bulk tissue without any cell sorting. Sequenced: lung tumor tissue. The receptors originated from a woman aged 45-65 years with non-small cell lung cancer.

Comments on this clonotype: Germline is not matched at one junction end, which may reflect a read error. CDR3 loop: CANSLGQFCSYNEQFF. The CDR3, as DNA: TGTGCCAACAGCTTGGGACAGTTTTGCAGCTACAATGAGCAGTTCTTC. The chain carries TRBV11-2 and TRBJ2-1; 7 bases map to TRBD1. CDR1 SGHAT and CDR2 FQNNGV come from the germline V gene. There are 16 residues in the CDR3.

Comments on this clonotype: This may be a read error: a much more frequent sequence differs by one nucleotide. The chain has TRBV20-1 and TRBJ1-1, with unresolved D. CDR3 size: 10 residues. Deletions cut 5 bases from V and 8 bases from J, with 9 bases between. Looked up from germline, CDR1 is DFQATT and CDR2 is SNEGSKA (reference sequence). DNA of the CDR3: TGCAGTGCTCTTCATGAAGAAGCTTTCTTT. Translated: CSALHEEAFF.

A remark on this clonotype: A read error may produce the germline difference seen at one junction end. This chain links TRBV11-2 with TRBJ1-1; no firm D call. This CDR3 region has 13 residues. CDR1 and CDR2 (germline): SGHAT, FQNNGV. The CDR3 DNA follows: TGTGTCAGCATGTTCCAGCATAACACTGAAGCTTTCTTT. Protein product: CVSMFQHNTEAFF.

With regard to this clonotype: The conserved phenylalanine or tryptophan is not found at the CDR3 terminus, so this likely reflects a read error. CDR3 nucleotide sequence: TGTGCCAGCAGTGAATGGGAGGTGGGAGATGAGCAGTTCTTA. Translated: CASSEWEVGDEQFL. V and J are TRBV6-1 and TRBJ2-1; TRBD2 might be the D (6 bases). Germline V lookup: CDR1 MNHNS, CDR2 SASEGT. The germline V and J ends were trimmed by 2 bases and 8 bases, with 13 bases remaining between them. This CDR3 comprises 14 residues.

To note about this clonotype: A junction boundary mismatches the germline segment, possibly from a read error. V is TRBV12-3 or TRBV12-4 and J is TRBJ2-7, with D tentatively TRBD2 (5 bases). CDR3 size: 12 residues. CDR3 nucleotide sequence: TGTGACAGCAGTTCGGGAACAGCCCGGCAGTACTTC. Translation: CDSSSGTARQYF.

The chain is built from TRBV20-1 and TRBJ2-2; the match to TRBD2 covers 9 bases. The V and J ends lost 8 bases and 7 bases, in that order; junction bases with no gene match: 17. Germline CDR1 reads DFQATT; CDR2 reads SNEGSKA (reference sequence). The CDR3 sequence is 16 residues long. CDR3 amino acids: CSSRDSGRGDIGELFF. The DNA of the CDR3 is TGCAGTTCAAGGGATAGCGGGAGAGGGGACATCGGGGAGCTGTTTTTT.

Of note for this clonotype: Mismatch with germline at one junction end may stem from a read error. Written as DNA, the CDR3 is TGTGCTAGCAGCTTAATCTTTGGAGGCACGCAGTATTTT. This sequence encodes CASSLIFGGTQYF. The gene calls are TRBV11-2 and TRBJ2-3; TRBD2 is a possible D gene (5 bases). Germline CDR1 and CDR2: SGHAT and FQNNGV. CDR3 length: 13 amino acids.

Worth noting for this clonotype: The conserved final phenylalanine or tryptophan is absent from the CDR3, which likely points to a read error. This CDR3 is CVCSLRRGYEQYS. The CDR3, as DNA: TGTGTCTGCAGCTTGAGGAGGGGCTACGAGCAGTACTCC. The chain has TRBV11-3 and TRBJ2-7; D perhaps matches TRBD2 (6 bases). Germline V gives CDR1 SGHNT, CDR2 YENEEA. The CDR3 length is 13 residues.

As concerns this clonotype: Given the absence of the conserved phenylalanine or tryptophan at the CDR3 end, a read error is likely. The CDR3 DNA is TGTGCTAGCAGCTTAGAAAAAGGGGGAGGAAACTACGATCAGTACCTC. Translating gives CASSLEKGGGNYDQYL. The chain has TRBV11-3 and TRBJ2-7; perhaps D is TRBD1 or TRBD2 (6 bases each). This CDR3 is 16 amino acids long. The V gene's germline CDR1 is SGHNT and CDR2 YENEEA.